These 31 T cell receptor beta chains were all obtained from the same sample, sequenced in a study of CD8+ T cells in alopecia areata (dated by TCRdb to the late 2010s). According to the study, the label for this sample's time point signals: baseline before oral tofacitinib. Libraries were made using the immunoSEQ multiplex PCR assay. To provide template for TCR sequencing, every sample had RNA extracted and reverse transcribed into cDNA. The source is immuneACCESS, and TCRdb retained only in-frame sequences with V and J called. Part of the clones is not carried over; for the studies checked, unresolved V genes explain less than half of this, and the remainder is unexplained. The sample profile shows about 180,000 clones; roughly 65% of them were found once. Together, the top ten hold 1.7% of the sample. Material: CD4+ T cells sorted from blood, obtained at week 0. The receptors originated from a human donor with alopecia areata.

The rearrangement joins TRBV30 to TRBJ1-5; D ambiguous. CDR1 GTSNPN and CDR2 SVGIG come from the germline V gene (reference sequence). The CDR3 spans 13 residues. V lost 0 bases, J lost 4 bases, and 7 bases lay in between. The CDR3 bases are TGTGCCTGGAGTGTATTCGGGAATCAGCCCCAGCATTTT. It is translated as CAWSVFGNQPQHF.

The J gene is TRBJ2-3, the V gene TRBV19; TRBD1 matches at 10 bases. CDR3 length: 15 residues. Trimming cost V 5 bases and J 2 bases; bases outside gene matches: 4. Germline CDR1 LNHDA, CDR2 SQIVND (reference sequence). CDR3 sequence: CASSSGTGVTDTQYF. CDR3 nucleotides: TGTGCCAGTAGTTCCGGGACAGGGGTCACAGATACGCAGTATTTT.

The chain has TRBV7-9 and TRBJ1-2; D remains ambiguous. In germline, CDR1 is SEHNR, CDR2 FQNEAQ (reference sequence). Trimming removed 5 bases at V and 4 bases at J, with 11 bases between. The CDR3 consists of 13 residues. The CDR3 coding sequence is TGTGCCAGCAGCAAGGACGACGGCTATGGCTACACCTTC. Protein sequence: CASSKDDGYGYTF.

This clone has a handful of counts. CDR3 sequence (DNA): TGTGCCAGCAGCACTGGGCCAATCAACGGCTACACCTTC. It specifies CASSTGPINGYTF. The chain uses TRBV27 and TRBJ1-2, with D unresolved. The CDR3 contains 13 residues. Germline loops: CDR1 MNHEY, CDR2 SMNVEV (reference sequence). The V end was cut by 6 bases, the J end by 8 bases, with 16 bases between.

The chain recombines TRBV29-1 with TRBJ2-1; 9 bases fit TRBD2. CDR3 length equals 15 residues. The V and J ends lost 7 bases and 5 bases, in that order; junction bases with no gene match: 12. Germline CDR1 and CDR2: SQVTM and ANQGSEA. The CDR3 sequence: CSASHASGADNEQFF. CDR3 nucleotide sequence: TGCAGCGCTAGTCACGCTAGCGGGGCGGACAATGAGCAGTTCTTC.

There are a few counts of this clone. The chain uses TRBV7-3 and TRBJ2-3; D may match TRBD1 or TRBD2 (6 bases each). CDR1 and CDR2 from the germline V gene are SGHTA and FQGTGA. The CDR3 spans 15 residues. The germline V and J ends were trimmed by 2 bases and 4 bases, with 13 bases remaining between them. The CDR3 protein is CASSLRGQGPDTQYF. The CDR3 nucleotides read TGTGCCAGCAGCTTACGGGGGCAGGGACCAGATACGCAGTATTTT.

The V gene is TRBV15, the J gene TRBJ1-2; no clear D gene. CDR1 and CDR2 (germline): LNHNV, YYDKDF (reference sequence). V shed 0 bases and J shed 10 bases, with 12 bases lying between them. The length of the CDR3 is 13 residues. Written as DNA, the CDR3 is TGTGCCACCAGCAGAGACTGGGATACCTACTACACCTTC. This encodes CATSRDWDTYYTF. The full variable domain, completed using reference TRBV15 and TRBJ1-2, is DAMVIQNPRYQVTQFGKPVTLSCSQTLNHNVMYWYQQKSSQAPKLLFHYYDKDFNNEADTPDNFQSRRPNTSFCFLDIRSPGLGDTAMYLCATSRDWDTYYTFGSGTRLTVV.

This chain joins TRBV6-6 and TRBJ2-2; the D gene is possibly TRBD2 (5 bases). Germline values: CDR1 MNHNY, CDR2 SVGAGI (reference sequence). The CDR3 covers 14 residues. The V gene lost 4 bases and the J gene lost 2 bases, with 8 bases spanning the gap. The CDR3 region has the DNA TGTGCCAGCAGTTTTGGACTCAACACCGGGGAGCTGTTTTTT. Translated: CASSFGLNTGELFF.

The rearrangement uses TRBV9 and TRBJ1-5; 9 positions match TRBD1. The CDR3 loop spans 14 amino acids. Germline lookup yields CDR1 SGDLS and CDR2 YYNGEE. V lost 1 base and J lost 7; bases outside the gene matches: 3. For the CDR3, the DNA is TGTGCCAGCAGCGTAACAGGGGGCGGCCAGCCCCAGCATTTT. It codes for CASSVTGGGQPQHF.

This clone was picked up one time. V usage is TRBV29-1 and J usage is TRBJ1-1; 9 nucleotides agree with TRBD1. Germline V gene sequence: CDR1 SQVTM, CDR2 ANQGSEA. This CDR3 comprises 14 residues. V gave up 4 bases and J gave up 3 bases; unmatched junction bases: 6. The DNA for the CDR3 is TGCAGCGTTGCTACTACAGGGGGCTACACTGAAGCTTTCTTT. Translating gives CSVATTGGYTEAFF.

The rearrangement links TRBV4-3 to TRBJ1-6; maybe TRBD1 (6 bases). The V and J ends lost 0 bases and 14 bases respectively, with 20 bases between them. The CDR3 loop spans 16 amino acids. Germline CDR1 is LGHNA and CDR2 is YSLEER. The DNA for the CDR3 is TGCGCCAGCAGCCAAGATGTCGCAGGGGCGCGTCTATCCCTCCACTTT. Protein: CASSQDVAGARLSLHF.

The chain recombines TRBV6-1 with TRBJ2-7; D call uncertain. The ends were cut back, 0 bases at V and 0 bases at J, with 9 bases in the middle. CDR1 is MNHNS and CDR2 is SASEGT in the germline V gene. CDR3 length: 15 residues. The CDR3 nucleotides are TGTGCCAGCAGTGAAGCCCCACCGAGCTCCTACGAGCAGTACTTC. This codes for CASSEAPPSSYEQYF.

V and J are TRBV4-3 and TRBJ2-7; D call uncertain. The length of the CDR3 is 13 residues. Germline V gene data show CDR1 as LGHNA and CDR2 as YSLEER. Trimming left V 3 bases short and J 0 bases short, with 6 bases between. CDR3 nucleotides: TGCGCCAGCAGCCAGGCGGTCTCCTACGAGCAGTACTTC. Residues: CASSQAVSYEQYF.

CDR3 in DNA: TGTGCCAGCAGCTACGGGGGACAGGGCGGTGCCGAGCAGTACTTC. Protein: CASSYGGQGGAEQYF. The chain recombines TRBV5-6 with TRBJ2-7; 9 bases align to TRBD1. Germline assignment: CDR1 SGHDT and CDR2 YYEEEE. CDR3 length: 15 residues. The trim removed 3 bases at V and 6 bases at J, leaving 10 bases unmatched.

The gene calls are TRBV10-3 and TRBJ2-7; no clear D. The V gene's germline CDR1 is ENHRY and CDR2 SYGVKD. The CDR3 covers 13 residues. Trimming pared 8 bases from V and 0 bases from J, leaving 11 bases between. CDR3 DNA sequence: TGTGCCATCTACAACCGGACCTCCTACGAGCAGTACTTC. Translating gives CAIYNRTSYEQYF.

The chain employs TRBV30 and TRBJ2-7; D is uncertain. There are 13 residues in the CDR3. V was pared by 0 bases and J by 3 bases, with 9 bases between. Germline V lookup: CDR1 GTSNPN, CDR2 SVGIG (reference sequence). This CDR3 reads CAWSVGWGYEQYF. The DNA of the CDR3 is TGTGCCTGGAGTGTAGGTTGGGGCTACGAGCAGTACTTC.

The V gene is TRBV27, the J gene TRBJ2-7, with D maybe TRBD1 (6 bases). The CDR3 totals 13 residues. Germline values: CDR1 MNHEY, CDR2 SMNVEV (reference sequence). The V gene lost 4 bases and the J gene lost 5 bases, with 12 bases spanning the gap. This CDR3 reads CASSSNRVHEQYF. As DNA, the CDR3 is TGTGCCAGCAGTTCCAACAGGGTCCACGAGCAGTACTTC.

J is TRBJ2-3 and V is TRBV6-1, with 8 bases lining up with TRBD2. J gave up 4 bases and V 3 bases, and 18 bases lay outside the gene matches. In germline, CDR1 is MNHNS, CDR2 SASEGT. The length of the CDR3 is 19 residues. This chain's CDR3 is CASSERPGLDQVGADTQYF. CDR3 DNA sequence: TGTGCCAGCAGTGAGCGACCGGGACTAGATCAGGTTGGGGCAGATACGCAGTATTTT.

The chain is built from TRBV5-1 and TRBJ1-5; D not certain. This CDR3 has 14 residues. The V end was cut by 2 bases, the J end by 2 bases, with 8 bases between. CDR1 is SGHRS and CDR2 is YFSETQ in the germline V gene. The CDR3 loop reads CASSFGEGNQPQHF. In nucleotides, the CDR3 is TGCGCCAGCAGCTTTGGGGAGGGCAATCAGCCCCAGCATTTT.

V and J are TRBV19 and TRBJ2-3, with D maybe TRBD2 (6 bases). The CDR3 is 18 residues long. V was pared by 7 bases and J by 4 bases, with 27 bases between. Germline CDR1 is LNHDA and CDR2 is SQIVND (reference sequence). This chain's CDR3 is CASTVSAGRGRMADTQYF. The CDR3 coding sequence is TGTGCCAGTACCGTATCCGCGGGGAGAGGTAGAATGGCAGATACGCAGTATTTT.

This clone showed up just once. This chain links TRBV30 with TRBJ1-3; no definite D call. Germline values: CDR1 GTSNPN, CDR2 SVGIG (reference sequence). The CDR3 runs 12 residues. The ends were cut back, 6 bases at V and 4 bases at J, with 10 bases in the middle. CDR3 residues: CACYSRGNTIYF. DNA of the CDR3: TGTGCCTGCTACAGCAGGGGAAACACCATATATTTT.

Comments on this clone: Within the sample, other DNA sequences also encode this same CDR3. V is TRBV29-1 and J is TRBJ1-1; 7 positions match TRBD1. Germline values: CDR1 SQVTM, CDR2 ANQGSEA. V trimming: 5 bases; J trimming: 0 bases; junction bases outside the gene matches: 3. The CDR3 length is 13 residues. The DNA of the CDR3 is TGCAGCGTTTCGGGACAGCTGAACACTGAAGCTTTCTTT. Protein product: CSVSGQLNTEAFF. Based on the CDR3 plus reference TRBV29-1 and TRBJ1-1, the full variable domain is SAVISQKPSRDICQRGTSLTIQCQVDSQVTMMFWYRQQPGQSLTLIATANQGSEATYESGFVIDKFPISRPNLTFSTLTVSNMSPEDSSIYLCSVSGQLNTEAFFGQGTRLTVV.

This clone has a handful of counts. V and J are TRBV29-1 and TRBJ2-7; unclear D gene. CDR3 size: 10 residues. V dropped 2 bases and J dropped 7 bases, with 6 bases sitting between them. Germline V gives CDR1 SQVTM, CDR2 ANQGSEA. As DNA, the CDR3 is TGCAGCGTTGAAATGGGGGAGCAGTACTTC. Amino acids: CSVEMGEQYF.

The rearrangement joins TRBV18 to TRBJ2-7; D might be TRBD2 (6 bases). The CDR3 has 19 amino acids. Germline values: CDR1 KGHSH, CDR2 LQKENI. V lost 6 bases and J 0 bases, leaving 27 bases between the germline ends. The DNA for the CDR3 is TGTGCCAGCTCCGGGACGGATACCTTCCATTCGGGGGTCTCCTACGAGCAGTACTTC. It encodes CASSGTDTFHSGVSYEQYF.

The CDR3 DNA is TGTGCCAGCAGCTTAAGTCGGACCGGGACAGACGAGCAGTACTTC. Translation: CASSLSRTGTDEQYF. The chain is built from TRBV7-2 and TRBJ2-7; 7 nucleotides agree with TRBD1. CDR3 length: 15 residues. J lost 5 bases, V lost 2 bases, and 9 bases had no gene match. Germline CDR1 reads SGHTA; CDR2 reads FQGNSA.

This clone was seen only a few times. The V gene is TRBV29-1, the J gene TRBJ2-7; maybe TRBD1 (5 bases). Germline V gene sequence: CDR1 SQVTM, CDR2 ANQGSEA. V gave up 6 bases and J gave up 7 bases, with 16 bases separating them. The CDR3 extends over 12 amino acids. CDR3 sequence reads: CSVRQGIFEQYF. The CDR3 DNA is TGCAGCGTACGCCAGGGAATCTTTGAGCAGTACTTC.

This chain connects TRBV7-3 to TRBJ2-7, with TRBD1 as a possible D gene (6 bases). This CDR3 comprises 14 residues. With 5 bases removed from V and 2 bases from J, the gap between germline ends came to 13 bases. Germline lookup yields CDR1 SGHTA and CDR2 FQGTGA. The CDR3 DNA is TGTGCCAGCAGCCCATCACAGGGACCCTACGAGCAGTACTTC. Its protein is CASSPSQGPYEQYF.

The V gene is TRBV29-1, the J gene TRBJ1-1; D uncertain. The V end was cut by 5 bases, the J end by 0 bases, with 16 bases between. The CDR3 length is 15 residues. CDR1 and CDR2 (germline): SQVTM, ANQGSEA. CDR3 nucleotides: TGCAGCGTTAAGTTGAGTTTCTCCTTGAACACTGAAGCTTTCTTT. Translation: CSVKLSFSLNTEAFF.

The chain uses TRBV27 and TRBJ2-7; no clear D. Germline lookup yields CDR1 MNHEY and CDR2 SMNVEV (reference sequence). This CDR3 contains 12 residues. V was shortened by 5 bases and J by 6 bases, with 11 bases between the two germline ends. CDR3 bases: TGTGCCAGCAGTCCCCTGGGGTTCGAGCAGTACTTC. Translated: CASSPLGFEQYF.

This chain connects TRBV2 to TRBJ1-2; a weak D match, TRBD1 (5 bases). The CDR3 is 11 residues long. With 6 bases removed from V and 11 bases from J, the gap between germline ends came to 13 bases. Germline CDR1 SNHLY, CDR2 FYNNEI. The CDR3: CASSGARSYTF. CDR3 DNA: TGTGCCAGCAGCGGGGCGAGGAGTTACACCTTC. Complete variable domain (other parts from reference TRBV2 and TRBJ1-2): EPEVTQTPSHQVTQMGQEVILRCVPISNHLYFYWYRQILGQKVEFLVSFYNNEISEKSEIFDDQFSVERPDGSNFTLKIRSTKLEDSAMYFCASSGARSYTFGSGTRLTVV.

The V and J genes are TRBV7-9 and TRBJ1-4; D uncertain. CDR1 is SEHNR, CDR2 FQNEAQ, per germline (reference sequence). Trimming removed 1 base at V and 0 bases at J, with 9 bases between. This CDR3 comprises 16 residues. CDR3 region: CASSLGLTSTNEKLFF. In DNA, the CDR3 is TGTGCCAGCAGCTTAGGCCTGACCTCAACTAATGAAAAACTGTTTTTT.